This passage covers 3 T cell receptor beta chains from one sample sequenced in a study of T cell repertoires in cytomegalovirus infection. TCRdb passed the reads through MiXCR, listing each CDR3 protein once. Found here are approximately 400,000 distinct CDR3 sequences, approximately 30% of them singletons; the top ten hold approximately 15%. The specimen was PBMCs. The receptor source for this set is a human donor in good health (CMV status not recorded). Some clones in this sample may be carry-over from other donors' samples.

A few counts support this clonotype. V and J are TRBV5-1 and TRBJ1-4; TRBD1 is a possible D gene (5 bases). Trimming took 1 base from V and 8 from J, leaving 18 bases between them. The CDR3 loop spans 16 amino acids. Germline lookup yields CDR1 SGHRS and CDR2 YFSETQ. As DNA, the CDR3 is TGCGCCAGCAGCTTGTCAGTGGGGGAAGGCGAGGAAAAACTGTTTTTT. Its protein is CASSLSVGEGEEKLFF.

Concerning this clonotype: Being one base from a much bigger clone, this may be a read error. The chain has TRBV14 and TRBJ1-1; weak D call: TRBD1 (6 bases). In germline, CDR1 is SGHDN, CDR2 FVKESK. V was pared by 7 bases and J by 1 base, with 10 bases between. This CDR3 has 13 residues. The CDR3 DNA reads TGTGCCAGCACCCAGGGGAAGAACACTGAAGCTTTCTTT. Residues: CASTQGKNTEAFF.

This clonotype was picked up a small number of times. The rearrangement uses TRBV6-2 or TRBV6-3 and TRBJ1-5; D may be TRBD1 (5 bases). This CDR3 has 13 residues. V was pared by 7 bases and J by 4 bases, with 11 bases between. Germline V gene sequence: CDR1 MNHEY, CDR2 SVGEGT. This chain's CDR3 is CASTPGPNQPQHF. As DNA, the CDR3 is TGTGCCAGCACCCCGGGACCAAATCAGCCCCAGCATTTT.